This TCR beta chain was observed in a study of beta chain features in type 1 diabetes. As for the study in general: There were 107,917,701 sorted cells examined across all samples. Study-wide findings and caveats: Moderately but significantly shorter TCRB CDR3s were found in Type 1 diabetes patients in all four CD4+ subsets. Insertions were fewer and deletions more numerous at VDJ junctions in type 1 diabetes patients.

This clone turned up a few times. Its matching antigen is unknown. The study reverse transcribed the entire isolated RNA, so it sequenced expressed TCRB transcripts. Sequencing used immunoSEQ multiplex PCR; TCRdb keeps in-frame clones, though not all of them. The sample carries 600,000 to 700,000 clones, under 15% recorded once. After removal of 4 bases from V and 7 bases from J, the junction contained 7 bases not matched to a gene. The CDR3 covers 14 residues. CDR1 and CDR2 (germline): KGHSH, LQKENI. It was via CD45RO/CCR7/CD25/CD127/CD95/CD27 that CD4+ naive, central memory, regulatory and stem cell-like memory cells were sorted. Sort purity for all populations was recorded as exceeding 98%.

The sequence came from a man aged 25-40 years with type 1 diabetes. Specimen: naive CD4+ T cells from blood. V gene TRBV18 combines with J gene TRBJ2-7; TRBD1 aligns across 10 bases. The CDR3 coding sequence is TGTGCCAGCTCACTCGGGACAGGGGTTGGTGAGCAGTACTTC. Residues: CASSLGTGVGEQYF.